These 3 T cell receptor beta chains originate from one sample sequenced in a study of T cells in Graves' hyperthyroidism and ophthalmopathy. The investigators amplified TCR beta CDR3 regions from RNA transcripts. HTBI primers were used for first-round RT-PCR of the TCR CDR3. MiXCR, run by TCRdb on the multiplex PCR reads, gives a single entry per CDR3 protein. Of approximately 640,000 distinct CDR3 sequences listed, around 16% are singletons. Sequenced material: blood. The receptors derive from a man in his forties or fifties with Graves' hyperthyroidism.

The chain recombines TRBV20-1 with TRBJ2-1; 11 bases are a match to TRBD2. CDR1 is DFQATT, CDR2 SNEGSKA, per germline (reference sequence). Trimming at V came to 1 base and at J to 9 bases, leaving 11 bases not matched to a gene. CDR3 length equals 16 residues. Written as DNA, the CDR3 is TGCAGTGCTAGAGTCACTAGCGGGAGTTTTGTGGGTGAGCAGTTCTTC. Its translation: CSARVTSGSFVGEQFF.

This clonotype occurred a few times. The chain employs TRBV27 and TRBJ2-4; possible D gene TRBD1, 5 bases. The CDR3 totals 13 residues. V lost 3 bases to trimming and J lost 7 bases, with 10 bases between them. Germline CDR1 is MNHEY and CDR2 is SMNVEV (reference sequence). CDR3 sequence reads: CASSFEGVNIQYF. CDR3 sequence (DNA): TGTGCCAGCAGTTTCGAAGGGGTGAACATTCAGTACTTC.

This clonotype occurred many times. This chain links TRBV12-3 or TRBV12-4 with TRBJ2-2, with 7 bases matching TRBD1. The V segment lost 1 base and the J segment 0 bases; nucleotides outside the gene matches: 2. The CDR3 has 16 amino acids. The CDR3 reads CASSLGTGPNTGELFF. CDR3 nucleotides: TGTGCCAGCAGTTTAGGGACAGGTCCGAACACCGGGGAGCTGTTTTTT.